One sample yielded the 29 T cell receptor beta chains listed below, sequenced in a study of metastatic and nonmetastatic thyroid tumors. Among the patients, none had received any treatment before thyroid surgery. With MiXCR, TCRdb called clones anew from the PCR reads. The table includes about 92,000 clones, 14% to 15% detected once. Sequenced material: blood. The source is a female donor with papillary thyroid cancer or a benign thyroid nodule (not recorded which). Some clones in this sample may be carry-over from other donors' samples.

The table lists this clone with many counts. This sample includes further DNA sequences coding for the same CDR3. The chain couples TRBV11-2 to TRBJ2-2, with 8 bases lining up with TRBD2. Germline CDR1 reads SGHAT; CDR2 reads FQNNGV. The CDR3 runs 17 residues. With 5 bases clipped from V and 5 bases from J, the junction kept 13 bases outside the gene matches. CDR3 protein: CASSPFRGGRNTGELFF. CDR3 DNA: TGTGCCAGCAGCCCCTTTCGGGGGGGCAGGAATACCGGGGAGCTGTTTTTT.

Remarks on this clone: Given a much more abundant clone one base away, this may be a read error. The rearrangement links TRBV4-2 to TRBJ2-1; TRBD2 aligns across 9 bases. The CDR3 extends over 18 amino acids. The germline CDR1 and CDR2 sequences are LGHNA and YNFKEQ. The CDR3 nucleotides are TGTGCCAACAGCCAAGAGGTCCAGGCGGGGGGGCCGAGGGATGAGCAGTTCTTC. Translation gives CANSQEVQAGGPRDEQFF.

This clone showed up many times. The genes are TRBV6-1 and TRBJ1-4; TRBD1 agrees at 9 bases. Per the germline V gene, CDR1 is MNHNS and CDR2 is SASEGT. After removal of 6 bases from V and 10 bases from J, the junction contained 12 bases not matched to a gene. CDR3 length: 15 residues. CDR3 loop: CASRPTGGGGGKLFF. CDR3 nucleotides: TGTGCCAGCAGACCAACAGGGGGCGGGGGGGGAAAACTGTTTTTT.

At least ten counts were recorded for this clone. This chain connects TRBV11-3 to TRBJ2-7; TRBD1 agrees at 7 bases. CDR3 length: 17 amino acids. CDR1 is SGHNT, CDR2 YENEEA, per germline. V was clipped by 1 base and J by 6 bases; unmatched bases: 15. The CDR3 DNA reads TGTGCCAGCAGCTTAGTACCGACAGGGCCATCTGGGGGCGAGCAGTACTTC. Translated, it gives CASSLVPTGPSGGEQYF. The complete variable domain, with remaining parts taken from reference TRBV11-3 and TRBJ2-7, reads EAGVVQSPRYKIIEKKQPVAFWCNPISGHNTLYWYLQNLGQGPELLIRYENEEAVDDSQLPKDRFSAERLKGVDSTLKIQPAELGDSAVYLCASSLVPTGPSGGEQYFGPGTRLTVT.

This clone was counted many times. The genes are TRBV28 and TRBJ1-5; 9 bases are a match to TRBD1. The CDR3 runs to 15 residues. CDR1 and CDR2 (germline): MDHEN, SYDVKM. The V and J ends lost 6 bases and 0 bases, in that order; junction bases with no gene match: 3. This CDR3 is CASRPTGGSNQPQHF. The CDR3, as DNA: TGTGCCAGCAGACCGACAGGGGGTAGCAATCAGCCCCAGCATTTT. The entire variable domain, with the rest obtained from reference TRBV28 and TRBJ1-5, is as follows: DVKVTQSSRYLVKRTGEKVFLECVQDMDHENMFWYRQDPGLGLRLIYFSYDVKMKEKGDIPEGYSVSREKKERFSLILESASTNQTSMYLCASRPTGGSNQPQHFGDGTRLSIL.

This clone was found many times. The chain is built from TRBV28 and TRBJ1-1; D is unresolved. CDR3 length: 14 amino acids. The germline V gene has CDR1 MDHEN and CDR2 SYDVKM. Trimming pared 5 bases from V and 0 bases from J, leaving 10 bases between. The CDR3 is CASSGRGLNTEAFF. DNA for the CDR3: TGTGCCAGCAGTGGAAGAGGGCTGAACACTGAAGCTTTCTTT.

This clone has a count of ten or more. The genes are TRBV7-8 and TRBJ2-7; TRBD2 matches 11 bases. This CDR3 spans 17 amino acids. In germline, CDR1 is SGHVS, CDR2 FQNEAQ. The junction had 6 bases not matched to a gene; V was cut back by 0 bases and J by 2 bases. The CDR3 loop reads CASSLALLAGAPYEQYF. The CDR3 coding sequence is TGTGCCAGCAGCTTAGCGCTACTAGCGGGGGCCCCCTACGAGCAGTACTTC. The full variable domain, completed using reference TRBV7-8 and TRBJ2-7, is GAGVSQSPRYKVAKRGQDVALRCDPISGHVSLFWYQQALGQGPEFLTYFQNEAQLDKSGLPSDRFFAERPEGSVSTLKIQRTQQEDSAVYLCASSLALLAGAPYEQYFGPGTRLTVT.

The table lists this clone with many counts. The chain couples TRBV9 to TRBJ1-2; D might be TRBD1 (5 bases). Trimming stripped 0 bases from V and 6 bases from J, with 9 bases between. CDR3 size: 13 residues. Looked up from germline, CDR1 is SGDLS and CDR2 is YYNGEE. CDR3 in DNA: TGTGCCAGCAGCGTAGAGGGGCTAAATGGCTACACCTTC. Translated: CASSVEGLNGYTF.

Details on this clone: Given a much more abundant clone one base away, this may be a read error. The rearrangement links TRBV5-6 to TRBJ2-7; unclear D gene. The CDR3 loop spans 15 amino acids. CDR1 is SGHDT, CDR2 YYEEEE, per germline. The V and J ends lost 4 bases and 6 bases respectively, with 20 bases between them. CDR3 bases: TGTGCCAGCAGCCAAATACAGACGATGGACGGCGAGCAGTACTTC. Protein product: CASSQIQTMDGEQYF.

This chain uses TRBV4-1 with TRBJ2-5; perhaps TRBD1 as D (5 bases). Trimming removed 2 bases at V and 5 bases at J, with 9 bases between. This CDR3 spans 13 amino acids. CDR1 and CDR2 (germline): MGHRA, YSYEKL. The chain's CDR3 is CASSQIQAETQYF. CDR3 in DNA: TGCGCCAGCAGCCAAATACAGGCCGAGACCCAGTACTTC.

There are many counts of this clone. The genes are TRBV11-2 and TRBJ1-4; 7 positions match TRBD1. V lost 0 bases to trimming and J lost 5 bases; unmatched junction nucleotides: 3. This CDR3 contains 15 residues. Germline loops: CDR1 SGHAT, CDR2 FQNNGV. In nucleotides, the CDR3 is TGTGCCAGCAGCTTAGACAGGGGGGGAAATGAAAAACTGTTTTTT. Translating gives CASSLDRGGNEKLFF.

In the case of this clone: A much more abundant neighbour one base away suggests this may be a read error. This rearrangement joins TRBV6-1 to TRBJ2-5; D is perhaps TRBD2 (6 bases). Germline V lookup: CDR1 MNHNS, CDR2 SASEGT. This CDR3 is 16 amino acids long. Trimming took 5 bases from V and 2 from J, leaving 18 bases between them. The CDR3 coding sequence is TGTGCCAGCAGTCCCGGGGTAGCGGTGGAACAAGAGACCCAGTACTTC. It specifies CASSPGVAVEQETQYF.

This clone was counted many times. This chain uses TRBV19 with TRBJ1-4; possible D gene TRBD1, 5 bases. The germline V gene has CDR1 LNHDA and CDR2 SQIVND (reference sequence). The CDR3 sequence is 14 residues long. Trimming left V 5 bases short and J 7 bases short, with 14 bases between. Here the CDR3 reads CASSRGVMPEKLFF. The CDR3, as DNA: TGTGCCAGTAGTCGGGGGGTAATGCCTGAAAAACTGTTTTTT.

Notes on this clone: A read error may account for a junction end that differs from germline. The same CDR3 arises from other DNA sequences in this sample as well. The chain combines TRBV25-1 with TRBJ1-2; D remains ambiguous. The CDR3 loop spans 14 amino acids. Germline CDR1 and CDR2: MGHDK and SYGVNS. CDR3 protein: CASSEYNLNYGYTF. DNA of the CDR3: TGTGCCAGCAGCGAATATAATCTTAACTATGGCTACACCTTC.

This chain links TRBV24-1 with TRBJ1-2; D possibly corresponds to TRBD1 (6 bases). Germline CDR1 is KGHDR and CDR2 is SFDVKD. The V end lost 4 bases, the J end lost 7 bases, and 9 bases lay between the germline ends. The CDR3 is made up of 12 amino acids. CDR3 region: CATSDYRAGYTF. The CDR3 DNA sequence: TGTGCCACCAGTGACTACAGGGCTGGCTACACCTTC.

This clone occurred many times. This chain uses TRBV28 with TRBJ1-1, with D possibly TRBD1 on 5 matching bases. This CDR3 spans 14 amino acids. V dropped 6 bases and J dropped 1 base, with 12 bases sitting between them. Per the germline V gene, CDR1 is MDHEN and CDR2 is SYDVKM. Here the CDR3 DNA reads TGTGCCAGCAGCTCGGGGGGGGGGAACACTGAAGCTTTCTTT. Protein product: CASSSGGGNTEAFF.

This clone was recorded at least ten times. J is TRBJ1-5 and V is TRBV20-1; D is unresolved. The ends were cut back, 0 bases at V and 3 bases at J, with 9 bases in the middle. The CDR3 is made up of 14 amino acids. Looked up from germline, CDR1 is DFQATT and CDR2 is SNEGSKA (reference sequence). The CDR3 DNA follows: TGCAGTGCTAGAGATGACGGAGACAATCAGCCCCAGCATTTT. It specifies CSARDDGDNQPQHF.

This clone was detected many times. V is TRBV6-4 and J is TRBJ1-1; no clear D gene. Germline CDR1 and CDR2: MRHNA and SNTAGT. The CDR3 is 13 residues long. V was pared by 6 bases and J by 2 bases, with 10 bases between. The CDR3 nucleotides are TGTGCCAGCAGGCGGACGGAAAACACTGAAGCTTTCTTT. This codes for CASRRTENTEAFF.

This clone was counted at least ten times. The chain joins TRBV7-3 to TRBJ2-3; 8 positions match TRBD2. The ends lost 1 base at V and 5 bases at J; junction bases unmatched: 2. Germline CDR1 is SGHTA and CDR2 is FQGTGA. The CDR3 consists of 14 residues. The CDR3 DNA is TGTGCCAGCAGCTTAAGCGGGGGGAGAGATACGCAGTATTTT. Protein product: CASSLSGGRDTQYF.

This clone was seen many times. This chain uses TRBV3-1 with TRBJ2-7; the D is unclear. The ends were cut back, 5 bases at V and 6 bases at J, with 14 bases in the middle. CDR3 length equals 13 residues. Germline CDR1 and CDR2: LGHDT and YNNKEL (reference sequence). The CDR3 loop reads CASSTQVGSEQYF. For the CDR3, the DNA is TGTGCCAGCAGCACCCAGGTGGGTTCCGAGCAGTACTTC.

The chain joins TRBV9 to TRBJ2-5; possibly TRBD2 for D (5 bases). The V gene's germline CDR1 is SGDLS and CDR2 YYNGEE. Trimming took 0 bases from V and 5 from J, leaving 17 bases between them. The CDR3 is made up of 16 amino acids. Here the CDR3 DNA reads TGTGCCAGCAGCGTAGCGGGCGGGTCGCTAGGGGAGACCCAGTACTTC. This codes for CASSVAGGSLGETQYF.

The sample holds many counts of this clone. A read error may produce the germline difference seen at one junction end. The rearrangement uses TRBV6-1 and TRBJ2-5; the D is unclear. The CDR3 contains 12 residues. Looked up from germline, CDR1 is MNHNS and CDR2 is SASEGT. The DNA of the CDR3 is TGTGCCACCGGACCGAACCAGGAGACCCAGTACTTC. Protein: CATGPNQETQYF.

This clone was detected many times. V usage is TRBV20-1 and J usage is TRBJ2-3; 7 bases agree with TRBD2. Germline CDR1 DFQATT, CDR2 SNEGSKA (reference sequence). Trimming at V came to 3 bases and at J to 0 bases, leaving 3 bases not matched to a gene. The CDR3 is 14 amino acids. CDR3 DNA: TGCAGTGCTAGCCTAGCGGCTAGCACAGATACGCAGTATTTT. Translation gives CSASLAASTDTQYF.

This clone was counted many times. Written as DNA, the CDR3 is TGTGCCAGCAGTTTATCGGGCCGCTACGAGCAGTACTTC. Residues: CASSLSGRYEQYF. The chain is built from TRBV27 and TRBJ2-7, with D unresolved. V was clipped by 0 bases and J by 3 bases, with 6 bases between them. The germline V gene encodes CDR1 MNHEY and CDR2 SMNVEV (reference sequence). The length of the CDR3 is 13 residues.

This clone was observed a handful of times. This may be a read error: a much more frequent sequence differs by one nucleotide. The chain is built from TRBV20-1 and TRBJ1-1; maybe TRBD1 (6 bases). CDR3 length equals 15 residues. Germline CDR1 is DFQATT and CDR2 is SNEGSKA (reference sequence). Trimming stripped 0 bases from V and 4 bases from J, with 15 bases between. The CDR3 reads CSARDAGHGATEAFF. CDR3 coding DNA: TGCAGTGCTAGAGATGCGGGACATGGGGCCACTGAAGCTTTCTTT.

On this clone: This may be a read error: a much more frequent sequence differs by one nucleotide. The gene calls are TRBV11-2 and TRBJ2-1, with TRBD2 identical over 9 bases. The V gene end was trimmed by 4 bases and the J gene end by 15 bases; junction bases not matched to a gene: 10. Germline-derived CDR1 and CDR2 are SGHAT and FQNNGV. CDR3 length: 13 residues. The CDR3 spells CASSSSWTSVRFF. DNA of the CDR3: TGTGCCAGCAGCTCGTCGTGGACTAGCGTGCGGTTCTTC.

Note on this clone: A much larger clonotype is one base distant, so this may be a read error. This rearrangement joins TRBV6-1 to TRBJ1-2, with D unresolved. The CDR3 has 12 amino acids. V lost 6 bases, J lost 6 bases, and 11 bases lay in between. Germline V gene data show CDR1 as MNHNS and CDR2 as SASEGT. The CDR3, as DNA: TGTGCCAGCAGCCCATTAGGGAATGGCTACACCTTC. This translates into CASSPLGNGYTF.

As for this clone: A single base separates this from a much larger clone, so it may be a read error. Without the conserved terminal phenylalanine or tryptophan, this CDR3 likely stems from a read error. V usage is TRBV18 and J usage is TRBJ1-1; 9 nucleotides align to TRBD1. The length of the CDR3 is 14 residues. Germline V gene lookup returns CDR1 KGHSH and CDR2 LQKENI. The V segment lost 3 bases and the J segment 1 base; nucleotides outside the gene matches: 0. CDR3 in amino acids: CASSPGQGNTEAFL. CDR3 DNA: TGTGCCAGCTCACCGGGACAGGGGAACACTGAAGCTTTCCTT.

This clone has at least ten counts. The CDR3 region has the DNA TGCGCCAGCAGTGAGTCCGGGGCAGCCTACAATGAGCAGTTCTTC. Protein product: CASSESGAAYNEQFF. This sequence joins TRBV10-1 and TRBJ2-1; TRBD1 or TRBD2 may be the D gene (5 bases each). This CDR3 spans 15 amino acids. V lost 0 bases and J lost 2, with 8 bases in between. From germline, CDR1 is WNHNN and CDR2 SYGVQD (reference sequence).